The clone carrying this T cell receptor (beta chain) was counted many times. Its specificity is not known. This specimen comes from a study of T cell repertoires in cytomegalovirus infection. Background on the study: Public signatures in TCR beta pointed to CMV infection and matching HLA type. Points from the study as a whole: Clonotype analysis showed dominance of the ex vivo response by HLA-C-restricted CMV-specific TCR beta clonotypes.

Germline V CDR1 and CDR2: SGHRS, YFSETQ. V gave up 3 bases and J gave up 3 bases, with 15 bases separating them. This CDR3 has 15 residues. TCRdb re-called the reads through MiXCR, storing one row per CDR3 protein. This table holds some 300,000 distinct CDR3 sequences, 8% to 10% found once. The source material was PBMCs. This TCR was recovered from a human donor in good health (CMV status not recorded). Some clones in this sample may be carry-over from other donors' samples. V usage is TRBV5-1 and J usage is TRBJ2-5; maybe TRBD1 (6 bases). CDR3 protein: CASSYPRQAEETQYF. The CDR3 DNA sequence: TGCGCCAGCAGCTACCCCCGACAGGCTGAAGAGACCCAGTACTTC.